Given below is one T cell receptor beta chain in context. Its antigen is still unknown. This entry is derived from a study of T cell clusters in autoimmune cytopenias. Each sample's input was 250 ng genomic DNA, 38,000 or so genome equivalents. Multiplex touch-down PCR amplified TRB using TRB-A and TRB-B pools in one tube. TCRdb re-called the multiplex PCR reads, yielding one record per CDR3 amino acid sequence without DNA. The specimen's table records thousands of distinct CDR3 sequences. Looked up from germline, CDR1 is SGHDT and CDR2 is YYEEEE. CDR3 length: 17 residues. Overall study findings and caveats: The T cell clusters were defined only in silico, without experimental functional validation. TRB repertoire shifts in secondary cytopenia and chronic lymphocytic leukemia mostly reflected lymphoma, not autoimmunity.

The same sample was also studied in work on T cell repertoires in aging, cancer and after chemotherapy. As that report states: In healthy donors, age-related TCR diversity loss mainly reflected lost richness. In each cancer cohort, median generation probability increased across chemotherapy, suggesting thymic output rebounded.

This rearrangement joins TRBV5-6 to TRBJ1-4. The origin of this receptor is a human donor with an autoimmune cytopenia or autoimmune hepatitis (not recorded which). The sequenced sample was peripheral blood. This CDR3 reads CASSLTETHATNEKLFF.